This T cell receptor beta chain derives from a study of T cells in Graves' hyperthyroidism and ophthalmopathy. Study-level information: Peripheral blood collection took place at initial diagnosis, before any treatment. Whole-study results and caveats: Clonotypes that were expanded in thyroid above 0.001 mostly appeared in blood too. A 13 V-J signature model discriminated ophthalmopathy versus stable hyperthyroidism.

RNA transcripts provided the source from which TCR beta CDR3 regions were amplified. First-round RT-PCR with HTBI primers amplified the TCR CDR3 region. Each CDR3 protein is one row after TCRdb ran MiXCR on the multiplex PCR reads. This sample has a few hundred thousand distinct CDR3 sequences, with 15% found just once. The CDR3 consists of 15 residues. Deletions cut 3 bases from V and 7 bases from J, with 15 bases between. The germline gives CDR1 MDHEN, CDR2 SYDVKM. This clonotype has ten or more counts. Antigen unknown. The V call is TRBV28, the J call TRBJ1-4; D gene unclear. What was sequenced was blood. This clonotype was sampled from a woman in her 50s with Graves' hyperthyroidism that later progressed to Graves' ophthalmopathy. CDR3 bases: TGTGCCAGCAGTTTTGCGGGGATCCGGGGTGAAAAACTGTTTTTT. Translating it yields CASSFAGIRGEKLFF.